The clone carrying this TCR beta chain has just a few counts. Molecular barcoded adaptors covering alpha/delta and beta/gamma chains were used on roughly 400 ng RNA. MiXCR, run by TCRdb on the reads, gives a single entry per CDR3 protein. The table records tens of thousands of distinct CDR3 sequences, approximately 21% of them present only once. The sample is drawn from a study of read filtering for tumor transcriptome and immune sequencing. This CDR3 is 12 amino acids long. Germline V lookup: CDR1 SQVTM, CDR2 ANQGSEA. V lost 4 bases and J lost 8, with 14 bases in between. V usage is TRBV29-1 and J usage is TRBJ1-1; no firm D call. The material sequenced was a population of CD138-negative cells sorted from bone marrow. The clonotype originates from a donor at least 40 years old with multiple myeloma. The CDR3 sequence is CSVGGPGTEAFF. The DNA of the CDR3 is TGCAGCGTTGGAGGTCCCGGAACGGAAGCTTTCTTT.